Presented here are 9 T cell receptor beta chains from one specimen sequenced in a study of T cell changes during pregnancy in multiple sclerosis. Method: immunoSEQ multiplex PCR; TCRdb's copy keeps in-frame clones and lacks some. The table has more than 55,000 clones, approximately 92% seen once. This material consisted of peripheral blood, taken in the first trimester of pregnancy. These receptors all come from a female donor with multiple sclerosis, enrolled in a pregnancy study.

The chain carries TRBV2 and TRBJ2-3; TRBD2 matches 12 bases. CDR3 size: 15 residues. Per the germline V gene, CDR1 is SNHLY and CDR2 is FYNNEI. V lost 8 bases to trimming and J lost 5 bases; unmatched junction nucleotides: 8. The DNA for the CDR3 is TGTGCCAGCTATCCCGGGACTAGCGGGCTAGATACGCAGTATTTT. Its translation: CASYPGTSGLDTQYF.

V gene TRBV29-1 combines with J gene TRBJ1-2, with D possibly being TRBD1 (6 bases). This CDR3 is 11 amino acids long. Trimming removed 3 bases from V and 6 bases from J, with 8 bases in between. Germline V CDR1 and CDR2: SQVTM, ANQGSEA. In nucleotides, the CDR3 is TGCAGCGTTGAGGGGGCGGATGGCTACACCTTC. Amino acid sequence: CSVEGADGYTF.

The rearrangement links TRBV7-2 to TRBJ1-1; D perhaps matches TRBD1 (5 bases). Germline V gene lookup returns CDR1 SGHTA and CDR2 FQGNSA. The CDR3 loop spans 13 amino acids. Trimming took 4 bases from V and 5 from J, leaving 11 bases between them. The CDR3 loop reads CASSSTGTTEAFF. In DNA form, the CDR3 reads TGTGCCAGCAGCTCGACCGGGACTACTGAAGCTTTCTTT.

This clone was recorded a few times. The chain has TRBV14 and TRBJ1-1; 8 bases are a match to TRBD1. From germline, CDR1 is SGHDN and CDR2 FVKESK. The CDR3 loop spans 14 amino acids. The trim removed 5 bases at V and 4 bases at J, leaving 6 bases unmatched. CDR3 region: CASSGTGGFTEAFF. The CDR3 bases are TGTGCCAGCAGCGGTACAGGGGGTTTCACTGAAGCTTTCTTT.

The rearrangement joins TRBV6-1 to TRBJ2-7; TRBD1 matches at 10 bases. Unmatched junction bases numbered 4, after V lost 3 bases and J lost 2 bases. Germline V lookup: CDR1 MNHNS, CDR2 SASEGT. The CDR3 runs 15 residues. The DNA for the CDR3 is TGTGCCAGCAGTGAGGCCGGGACAGGGGCCTACGAGCAGTACTTC. It translates to CASSEAGTGAYEQYF.

The chain uses TRBV6-6 and TRBJ1-5, with D unclear. Germline lookup yields CDR1 MNHNY and CDR2 SVGAGI (reference sequence). This CDR3 is built from 15 residues. Trimming pared 4 bases from V and 9 bases from J, leaving 19 bases between. CDR3 bases: TGTGCCAGCAGTTTTAAGGGAGTAGGCCCCGGGCCCCAGCATTTT. Translation: CASSFKGVGPGPQHF.

The V gene is TRBV9, the J gene TRBJ2-3; D is possibly TRBD2 (6 bases). V shed 3 bases and J shed 0 bases, with 14 bases lying between them. CDR3 length: 16 residues. Looked up from germline, CDR1 is SGDLS and CDR2 is YYNGEE. The CDR3 DNA reads TGTGCCAGCAGCGAGGGACTCCCTCCTAGCACAGATACGCAGTATTTT. Translating gives CASSEGLPPSTDTQYF.

The chain couples TRBV7-8 to TRBJ1-5; no clear D gene. Germline-derived CDR1 and CDR2 are SGHVS and FQNEAQ. The CDR3 runs to 13 residues. V lost 6 bases and J 3 bases, leaving 9 bases between the germline ends. Here the CDR3 DNA reads TGTGCCAGCAGTGACACAGACAATCAGCCCCAGCATTTT. This sequence encodes CASSDTDNQPQHF.

Note on this clone: Germline is not matched at one junction end, which may reflect a read error. The chain combines TRBV19 with TRBJ2-3, with TRBD1 identical over 7 bases. Germline V gives CDR1 LNHDA, CDR2 SQIVND (reference sequence). The CDR3 is made up of 12 amino acids. The CDR3 here is CSTGIGTDTQYF. The CDR3 DNA follows: TGCTCGACAGGGATCGGGACAGATACGCAGTATTTT.